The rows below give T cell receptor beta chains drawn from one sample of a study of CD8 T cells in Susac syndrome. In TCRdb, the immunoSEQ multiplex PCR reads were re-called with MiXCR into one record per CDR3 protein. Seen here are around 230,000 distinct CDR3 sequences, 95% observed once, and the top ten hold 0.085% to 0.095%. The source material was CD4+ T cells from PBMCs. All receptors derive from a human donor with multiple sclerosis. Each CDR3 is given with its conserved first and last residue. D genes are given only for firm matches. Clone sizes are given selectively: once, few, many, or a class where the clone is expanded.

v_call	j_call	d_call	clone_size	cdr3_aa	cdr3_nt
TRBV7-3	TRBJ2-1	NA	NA	CASSLTGRYNEQFF	TGTGCCAGCAGCTTAACTGGCCGGTACAATGAGCAGTTCTTC
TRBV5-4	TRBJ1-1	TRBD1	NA	CASSKGGRGLNTEAFF	TGTGCCAGCAGCAAGGGGGGCAGGGGGCTGAACACTGAAGCTTTCTTT
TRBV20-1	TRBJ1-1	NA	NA	CSAYKVLNTEAFF	TGCAGTGCCTATAAGGTCTTGAACACTGAAGCTTTCTTT
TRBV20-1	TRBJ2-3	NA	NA	CSAEGPGTDTQYF	TGCAGTGCCGAAGGACCTGGCACAGATACGCAGTATTTT
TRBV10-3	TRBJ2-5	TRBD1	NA	CAVKDRGGETQYF	TGTGCCGTTAAAGACAGGGGTGGAGAGACCCAGTACTTC
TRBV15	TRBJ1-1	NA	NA	CATSRGDISVTEAFF	TGTGCCACCAGCAGAGGGGACATATCAGTGACTGAAGCTTTCTTT
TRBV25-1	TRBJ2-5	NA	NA	CARGGAGQETQYF	TGTGCCAGAGGGGGGGCTGGCCAAGAGACCCAGTACTTC
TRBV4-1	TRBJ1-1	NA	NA	CASSQDQGTEAFF	TGCGCCAGCAGCCAAGATCAGGGCACTGAAGCTTTCTTT
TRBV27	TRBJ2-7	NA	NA	CASSPTAKPYEQYF	TGTGCCAGCAGTCCCACAGCAAAACCCTACGAGCAGTACTTC
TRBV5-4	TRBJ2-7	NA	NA	CASSSKTPSYEQYF	TGTGCCAGCAGCTCGAAGACCCCGAGCTACGAGCAGTACTTC
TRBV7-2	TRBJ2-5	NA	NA	CASSSPLAHQETQYF	TGTGCCAGCAGCTCACCACTAGCCCACCAAGAGACCCAGTACTTC
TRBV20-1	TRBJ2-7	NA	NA	CSARVISGNEQYF	TGCAGTGCTAGAGTTATTTCGGGAAACGAGCAGTACTTC
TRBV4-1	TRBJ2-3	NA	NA	CASSQGHPGPVTQYF	TGCGCCAGCAGCCAAGGACACCCCGGGCCCGTTACGCAGTATTTT
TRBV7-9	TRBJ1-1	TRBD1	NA	CASSTGQPNTEAFF	TGCGCCAGCAGCACGGGACAGCCTAACACTGAAGCTTTCTTT
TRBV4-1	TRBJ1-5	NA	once	CASSQADRDNQPQHF	TGCGCCAGCAGCCAAGCGGATAGAGACAATCAGCCCCAGCATTTT
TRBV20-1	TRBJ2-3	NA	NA	CSARVEQWVTDTQYF	TGCAGTGCTAGAGTGGAACAGTGGGTCACAGATACGCAGTATTTT
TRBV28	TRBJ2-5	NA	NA	CASSFEETQYF	TGTGCCAGCAGTTTTGAAGAGACCCAGTACTTC
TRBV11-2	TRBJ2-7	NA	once	CASSLARAPRYEQYF	TGTGCCAGCAGCTTAGCCAGGGCCCCCCGCTACGAGCAGTACTTC
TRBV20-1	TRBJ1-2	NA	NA	CSAFHNRDLGGGYTF	TGCAGTGCTTTTCACAACCGGGACTTGGGAGGTGGCTACACCTTC
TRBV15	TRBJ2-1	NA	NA	CATSPGGPQANEQFF	TGTGCCACCTCACCCGGGGGCCCACAGGCTAATGAGCAGTTCTTC
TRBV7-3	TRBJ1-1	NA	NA	CASSLTDGDTEAFF	TGTGCCAGCAGCCTAACAGATGGGGACACTGAAGCTTTCTTT
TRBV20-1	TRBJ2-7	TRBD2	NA	CSAQLAGSSYEQYF	TGCAGTGCTCAACTAGCGGGGAGCTCCTACGAGCAGTACTTC